A single sample gave rise to the 32 T cell receptor beta chains below, sequenced in a study of blood T cell repertoires in COVID-19. The protocol was immunoSEQ multiplex PCR, while the TCRdb copy is restricted to in-frame clones and leaves out a portion. The sample has tens of thousands of clones, about 82% seen once. The sequenced sample was peripheral blood. The receptors originated from a woman aged 60-70 years with acute or convalescent COVID-19.

The rearrangement uses TRBV19 and TRBJ1-2; TRBD1 matches 9 bases. The CDR3 runs to 13 residues. Germline lookup yields CDR1 LNHDA and CDR2 SQIVND (reference sequence). V lost 7 bases to trimming and J lost 5 bases; unmatched junction nucleotides: 5. In DNA form, the CDR3 reads TGTGCCAGTACCGTCGGGACAGGGTATGGCTACACCTTC. Translation gives CASTVGTGYGYTF.

V gene TRBV3-1 (or the pseudogene TRBV3-2) combines with J gene TRBJ2-2, with 8 bases identical to TRBD2. CDR1 and CDR2 (germline): LGHDT, YNNKEL (reference sequence). Unmatched junction bases numbered 4, after V lost 3 bases and J lost 4 bases. This CDR3 is 15 amino acids long. The CDR3 spells CASSQSGGPTGELFF. For the CDR3, the DNA is TGTGCCAGCAGCCAGTCGGGGGGGCCCACCGGGGAGCTGTTTTTT.

This chain connects TRBV11-1 to TRBJ2-3, with 8 bases lining up with TRBD2. The CDR3 is made up of 15 amino acids. The V gene's germline CDR1 is SGHAT and CDR2 FQDESV (reference sequence). V shed 5 bases, J shed 4 bases, and the junction held 8 bases outside the gene matches. The CDR3 region has the DNA TGTGCCAGCAGCCCCGACGGGAGGGCCGCAGATACGCAGTATTTT. Protein product: CASSPDGRAADTQYF.

The rearrangement links TRBV19 to TRBJ1-5; perhaps TRBD1 as D (5 bases). There are 16 residues in the CDR3. Per germline, CDR1 LNHDA and CDR2 SQIVND (reference sequence). The germline V and J ends were trimmed by 3 bases and 1 base, with 13 bases remaining between them. Written as DNA, the CDR3 is TGTGCCAGTAGTATCCTATCTGGGGGGAGCAATCAGCCCCAGCATTTT. It yields the protein CASSILSGGSNQPQHF.

The chain carries TRBV5-6 and TRBJ2-3; 8 bases fit TRBD2. This CDR3 has 17 amino acids. Germline loops: CDR1 SGHDT, CDR2 YYEEEE. J was trimmed by 2 bases and V by 0 bases; bases with no gene match: 8. In DNA form, the CDR3 reads TGTGCCAGCAGCTTGGGTGCTAGCGGGTTGAACACAGATACGCAGTATTTT. Its translation: CASSLGASGLNTDTQYF.

The chain employs TRBV30 and TRBJ1-2, with D maybe TRBD1 (6 bases). V was cut by 0 bases and J by 9 bases, with 17 bases left in between. Germline V gene lookup returns CDR1 GTSNPN and CDR2 SVGIG (reference sequence). This CDR3 spans 14 amino acids. DNA of the CDR3: TGTGCCTGGAGTGTACGCGGAGCAGGGGCGAGCTACACCTTC. The encoded protein is CAWSVRGAGASYTF.

The V gene is TRBV15, the J gene TRBJ1-2; TRBD1 might be the D (6 bases). CDR1 and CDR2 from the germline V gene are LNHNV and YYDKDF (reference sequence). V lost 1 base and J lost 1, with 7 bases in between. The CDR3 contains 14 residues. The CDR3 reads CATSRGDNNYGYTF. In DNA, the CDR3 is TGTGCCACCAGCAGAGGGGACAATAACTATGGCTACACCTTC. The full variable domain, completed using reference TRBV15 and TRBJ1-2, is DAMVIQNPRYQVTQFGKPVTLSCSQTLNHNVMYWYQQKSSQAPKLLFHYYDKDFNNEADTPDNFQSRRPNTSFCFLDIRSPGLGDTAMYLCATSRGDNNYGYTFGSGTRLTVV.

The chain combines TRBV29-1 with TRBJ1-1; D is possibly TRBD1 (5 bases). V was shortened by 8 bases and J by 3 bases, with 10 bases between the two germline ends. The CDR3 has 11 amino acids. CDR1 and CDR2 (germline): SQVTM, ANQGSEA. The CDR3 sequence: CSTLRDTEAFF. The CDR3 coding sequence is TGCAGCACACTCAGGGACACTGAAGCTTTCTTT.

This sequence joins TRBV7-6 and TRBJ2-7, with 10 nucleotides matching TRBD1. Germline-derived CDR1 and CDR2 are SGHVS and FNYEAQ. The CDR3 runs 19 residues. The ends lost 1 base at V and 2 bases at J; junction bases unmatched: 14. The CDR3: CASSLVRGQGNRKPYEQYF. The CDR3, as DNA: TGTGCCAGCAGCTTAGTGCGGGGACAGGGGAATAGAAAACCCTACGAGCAGTACTTC.

The rearrangement links TRBV19 to TRBJ1-2, with TRBD1 as a possible D gene (5 bases). The CDR3 is 17 residues long. The germline V gene encodes CDR1 LNHDA and CDR2 SQIVND (reference sequence). With 0 bases removed from V and 4 bases from J, the gap between germline ends came to 18 bases. The DNA for the CDR3 is TGTGCCAGTAGTATAGATGGAGGGGAAGGGGACTCCTATGGCTACACCTTC. This gives the protein CASSIDGGEGDSYGYTF.

The rearrangement links TRBV6-4 to TRBJ1-5; 7 nucleotides match TRBD1. The CDR3 length is 17 residues. Germline V CDR1 and CDR2: MRHNA, SNTAGT. The junction had 11 bases not matched to a gene; V was cut back by 6 bases and J by 0 bases. The CDR3 DNA sequence: TGTGCCAGCAGGAGGGCGGACAGGTTGTATAGCAATCAGCCCCAGCATTTT. It translates to CASRRADRLYSNQPQHF.

This clone was recorded a few times. The rearrangement uses TRBV12-5 and TRBJ1-3; D may be TRBD1 (6 bases). The germline V gene encodes CDR1 LGHNT and CDR2 FRNRAP. With 0 bases removed from V and 0 bases from J, the gap between germline ends came to 6 bases. The CDR3 length is 15 residues. In DNA form, the CDR3 reads TGTGCTAGTGGTTTGGTAGGGGGCTCTGGAAACACCATATATTTT. This encodes CASGLVGGSGNTIYF.

The gene calls are TRBV7-2 and TRBJ1-3, with D possibly TRBD1 on 6 matching bases. The CDR3 contains 17 residues. V gave up 1 base and J gave up 4 bases, with 17 bases separating them. Germline loops: CDR1 SGHTA, CDR2 FQGNSA. The CDR3 is CASSLVGTKKGGNTIYF. CDR3 sequence (DNA): TGTGCCAGCAGCTTAGTAGGGACAAAAAAAGGGGGAAACACCATATATTTT.

The rearrangement uses TRBV6-2 or TRBV6-3 and TRBJ1-6; 8 positions match TRBD1. This CDR3 has 16 residues. From germline, CDR1 is MNHEY and CDR2 SVGEGT. J lost 6 bases, V lost 2 bases, and 6 bases had no gene match. The CDR3 is CASSYQAGGSNSPLHF. CDR3 nucleotides: TGTGCCAGCAGTTACCAGGCAGGGGGCAGTAATTCACCCCTCCACTTT.

The chain employs TRBV7-3 and TRBJ1-1, with D tentatively TRBD1 (6 bases). Trimming took 4 bases from V and 1 from J, leaving 13 bases between them. This CDR3 has 15 residues. CDR1 is SGHTA, CDR2 FQGTGA, per germline. CDR3 DNA sequence: TGTGCCAGCAGCTCAGGAGACAGGCGGAACACTGAAGCTTTCTTT. Translation: CASSSGDRRNTEAFF.

A remark on this clone: Distinct nucleotide sequences in the sample also encode this CDR3. The chain recombines TRBV6-1 with TRBJ2-3, with 12 bases lining up with TRBD2. V lost 2 bases, J lost 4 bases, and 1 base stayed unmatched. CDR3 length: 15 amino acids. CDR1 and CDR2 (germline): MNHNS, SASEGT. CDR3 amino acids: CASSELAGGPDTQYF. CDR3 DNA sequence: TGTGCCAGCAGTGAACTAGCGGGAGGGCCAGATACGCAGTATTTT.

The chain links TRBV10-3 to TRBJ1-2, with D maybe TRBD1 (5 bases). The CDR3 is 13 residues long. Trimming took 3 bases from V and 8 from J, leaving 13 bases between them. Germline lookup yields CDR1 ENHRY and CDR2 SYGVKD. The CDR3 loop reads CAISEAGDGGYTF. CDR3 nucleotides: TGTGCCATCAGTGAAGCGGGGGATGGGGGCTACACCTTC.

The gene calls are TRBV7-2 and TRBJ1-3; D gene unclear. V dropped 1 base and J dropped 4 bases, with 5 bases sitting between them. This CDR3 has 13 residues. Per germline, CDR1 SGHTA and CDR2 FQGNSA. The CDR3 region is CASSLGSGNTIYF. As DNA, the CDR3 is TGTGCCAGCAGCTTAGGTTCAGGAAACACCATATATTTT. Variable domain in full (rest from reference TRBV7-2 and TRBJ1-3): GAGVSQSPSNKVTEKGKDVELRCDPISGHTALYWYRQSLGQGLEFLIYFQGNSAPDKSGLPSDRFSAERTGGSVSTLTIQRTQQEDSAVYLCASSLGSGNTIYFGEGSWLTVV.

J is TRBJ2-1 and V is TRBV7-3; the match to TRBD2 covers 8 bases. Germline CDR1 and CDR2: SGHTA and FQGTGA. Trimming cost V 5 bases and J 9 bases; bases outside gene matches: 9. This CDR3 spans 14 amino acids. The CDR3 is CASSTDGGVGEQFF. The CDR3 coding sequence is TGTGCCAGCAGCACCGACGGGGGGGTCGGTGAGCAGTTCTTC.

This sequence joins TRBV24-1 and TRBJ1-1; D unresolved. The CDR3 length is 13 residues. Trimming pared 7 bases from V and 6 bases from J, leaving 14 bases between. In germline, CDR1 is KGHDR, CDR2 SFDVKD. The DNA of the CDR3 is TGTGCCACCAGGACATCCGGGAAGTCTGAAGCTTTCTTT. It translates to CATRTSGKSEAFF.

This clone occurred a few times. The genes are TRBV5-1 and TRBJ1-1; 9 bases agree with TRBD1. J lost 4 bases, V lost 3 bases, and 13 bases had no gene match. Germline values: CDR1 SGHRS, CDR2 YFSETQ. The CDR3 spans 17 residues. The CDR3 nucleotides are TGCGCCAGCAGCTACGGACAGGGGAGTTTTACGGCCACTGAAGCTTTCTTT. Its translation is CASSYGQGSFTATEAFF.

The rearrangement links TRBV27 to TRBJ1-1; D is uncertain. Germline loops: CDR1 MNHEY, CDR2 SMNVEV (reference sequence). The V gene lost 1 base and the J gene lost 6 bases, with 9 bases spanning the gap. This CDR3 is built from 13 residues. In nucleotides, the CDR3 is TGTGCCAGCAGTTTATTCCCGGGATCTGAAGCTTTCTTT. Translated: CASSLFPGSEAFF.

This clone came up a few times. V gene TRBV20-1 combines with J gene TRBJ2-1, with D possibly matching TRBD2 (5 bases). Deletions cut 4 bases from V and 7 bases from J, with 23 bases between. In germline, CDR1 is DFQATT, CDR2 SNEGSKA (reference sequence). The CDR3 covers 16 residues. The CDR3 reads CSAIDPTAPTGNEQFF. DNA for the CDR3: TGCAGTGCTATTGACCCCACAGCGCCCACGGGGAATGAGCAGTTCTTC.

The rearrangement uses TRBV19 and TRBJ2-3, with 10 positions matching TRBD2. V shed 6 bases, J shed 4 bases, and the junction held 10 bases outside the gene matches. This CDR3 is built from 16 residues. CDR1 and CDR2 from the germline V gene are LNHDA and SQIVND (reference sequence). The CDR3 here is CASRSWSGRAPDTQYF. The DNA of the CDR3 is TGTGCCAGTAGGTCCTGGAGCGGGAGGGCCCCAGATACGCAGTATTTT.

This chain connects TRBV7-9 to TRBJ1-1; D unresolved. V was shortened by 0 bases and J by 6 bases, with 5 bases between the two germline ends. The CDR3 has 12 amino acids. Germline-derived CDR1 and CDR2 are SEHNR and FQNEAQ (reference sequence). CDR3 nucleotide sequence: TGTGCCAGCAGCTTAGCAGCCTCTGAAGCTTTCTTT. As protein: CASSLAASEAFF. Using reference TRBV7-9 and TRBJ1-1 for the parts outside the CDR3, the full variable domain is DTGVSQNPRHKITKRGQNVTFRCDPISEHNRLYWYRQTLGQGPEFLTYFQNEAQLEKSRLLSDRFSAERPKGSFSTLEIQRTEQGDSAMYLCASSLAASEAFFGQGTRLTVV.

The J gene is TRBJ1-2, the V gene TRBV30; D is possibly TRBD1 (5 bases). The CDR3 spans 14 residues. Trimming stripped 4 bases from V and 5 bases from J, with 17 bases between. The germline V gene has CDR1 GTSNPN and CDR2 SVGIG (reference sequence). The CDR3 nucleotides are TGTGCCTGGACCTACCAGGGTTTAGATTATGGCTACACCTTC. Translated, it gives CAWTYQGLDYGYTF. The full variable domain, with the rest looked up from reference TRBV30 and TRBJ1-2, is SQTIHQWPATLVQPVGSPLSLECTVEGTSNPNLYWYRQAAGRGLQLLFYSVGIGQISSEVPQNLSASRPQDRQFILSSKKLLLSDSGFYLCAWTYQGLDYGYTFGSGTRLTVV.

This clone occurred once. The V and J genes are TRBV6-5 and TRBJ1-1; D is undetermined. Trimming pared 0 bases from V and 8 bases from J, leaving 13 bases between. This CDR3 region has 14 residues. Germline V gives CDR1 MNHEY, CDR2 SVGAGI. The CDR3 sequence is CASSYSSWAVEAFF. The CDR3 nucleotides are TGTGCCAGCAGTTACTCGAGTTGGGCAGTCGAAGCTTTCTTT.

The V call is TRBV28, the J call TRBJ2-2, with TRBD2 identical over 7 bases. CDR1 is MDHEN and CDR2 is SYDVKM in the germline V gene. This CDR3 has 16 residues. V was clipped by 5 bases and J by 1 base; unmatched bases: 7. The CDR3 is CASSAPGLLNTGELFF. The CDR3 DNA reads as TGTGCCAGCAGTGCTCCGGGACTACTGAACACCGGGGAGCTGTTTTTT. Based on the CDR3 plus reference TRBV28 and TRBJ2-2, the full variable domain is DVKVTQSSRYLVKRTGEKVFLECVQDMDHENMFWYRQDPGLGLRLIYFSYDVKMKEKGDIPEGYSVSREKKERFSLILESASTNQTSMYLCASSAPGLLNTGELFFGEGSRLTVL.

This clone appeared once. The chain couples TRBV30 to TRBJ1-1; D may be TRBD1 (5 bases). Germline-derived CDR1 and CDR2 are GTSNPN and SVGIG (reference sequence). V dropped 1 base and J dropped 5 bases, with 11 bases sitting between them. CDR3 length: 13 amino acids. CDR3 amino acids: CAWSATVGTEAFF. The CDR3 DNA reads as TGTGCCTGGAGTGCGACAGTAGGGACTGAAGCTTTCTTT.

This sequence joins TRBV5-1 and TRBJ2-2, with 7 bases lining up with TRBD2. The CDR3 has 17 residues. Germline loops: CDR1 SGHRS, CDR2 YFSETQ. Germline trimming cut 5 bases from V and 5 bases from J; bases unmatched to any gene: 15. The CDR3 loop is CASSVWGGTISTGELFF. In DNA form, the CDR3 reads TGCGCCAGCAGTGTTTGGGGAGGGACCATCTCTACCGGGGAGCTGTTTTTT.

This chain joins TRBV3-1 (or the pseudogene TRBV3-2) and TRBJ1-2; 8 nucleotides align to TRBD1. In germline, CDR1 is LGHDT, CDR2 YNNKEL (reference sequence). The V gene end was trimmed by 6 bases and the J gene end by 0 bases; junction bases not matched to a gene: 12. This CDR3 has 17 residues. The CDR3 sequence is CASRTGTGINSNYGYTF. The CDR3 nucleotides are TGTGCCAGCAGAACCGGGACAGGAATCAACTCTAACTATGGCTACACCTTC.

As DNA, the CDR3 is TGTGCCAGCAGCCCAAGTGTACGGGGGGCCAACTATGGCTACACCTTC. Amino acids: CASSPSVRGANYGYTF. The V and J genes are TRBV5-4 and TRBJ1-2; D possibly corresponds to TRBD1 (6 bases). Germline values: CDR1 SGHNT, CDR2 YYREEE (reference sequence). This CDR3 comprises 16 residues. Deletions cut 4 bases from V and 2 bases from J, with 18 bases between.